This T cell receptor beta chain was found in a study of control samples from healthy donors and cancer patients. Sequenced by immunoSEQ multiplex PCR; TCRdb stores in-frame clones only, minus some. The sample has 180,000 or so clones, 90% to 95% seen once. This CDR3 spans 12 amino acids. CDR1 and CDR2 (germline): SEHNR, FQNEAQ (reference sequence). V shed 8 bases, J shed 4 bases, and the junction held 4 bases outside the gene matches. Sequencing was carried out using blood. The chain links TRBV7-9 to TRBJ2-5; 7 bases agree with TRBD2. The sequence was obtained from a woman under 40 in good health. CDR3 amino acids: CASRGGGETQYF. CDR3 DNA: TGTGCCAGCCGGGGCGGGGGAGAGACCCAGTACTTC.